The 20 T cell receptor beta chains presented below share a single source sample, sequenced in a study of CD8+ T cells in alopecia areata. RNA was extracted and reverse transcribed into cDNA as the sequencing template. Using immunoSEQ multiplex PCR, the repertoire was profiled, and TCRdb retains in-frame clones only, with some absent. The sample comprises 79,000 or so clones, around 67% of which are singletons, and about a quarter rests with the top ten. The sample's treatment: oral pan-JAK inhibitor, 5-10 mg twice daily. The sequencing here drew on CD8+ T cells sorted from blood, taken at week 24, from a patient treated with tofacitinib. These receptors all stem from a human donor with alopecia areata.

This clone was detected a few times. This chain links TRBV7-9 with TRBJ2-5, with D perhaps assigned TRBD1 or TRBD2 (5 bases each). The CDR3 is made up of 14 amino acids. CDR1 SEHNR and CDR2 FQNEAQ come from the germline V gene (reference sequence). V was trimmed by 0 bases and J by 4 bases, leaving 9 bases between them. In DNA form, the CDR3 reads TGTGCCAGCAGCTTAGCGGCAGGGACAGAGACCCAGTACTTC. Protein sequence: CASSLAAGTETQYF.

CDR3 DNA: TGCGCCAGCAGCCAAGAGGAGGGAATGCAAGAGACCCAGTACTTC. It is translated as CASSQEEGMQETQYF. This chain connects TRBV4-3 to TRBJ2-5, with D tentatively TRBD2 (6 bases). The CDR3 consists of 15 residues. V lost 0 bases, J lost 2 bases, and 10 bases lay in between. The germline V gene encodes CDR1 LGHNA and CDR2 YSLEER.

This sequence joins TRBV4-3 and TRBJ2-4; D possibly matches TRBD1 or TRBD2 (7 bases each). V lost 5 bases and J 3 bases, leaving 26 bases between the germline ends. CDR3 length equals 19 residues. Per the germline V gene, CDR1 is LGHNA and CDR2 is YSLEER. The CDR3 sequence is CASSNDRDSSRGDKNIQYF. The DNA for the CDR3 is TGCGCCAGCAGCAACGACAGGGATAGCTCTCGGGGGGACAAAAACATTCAGTACTTC.

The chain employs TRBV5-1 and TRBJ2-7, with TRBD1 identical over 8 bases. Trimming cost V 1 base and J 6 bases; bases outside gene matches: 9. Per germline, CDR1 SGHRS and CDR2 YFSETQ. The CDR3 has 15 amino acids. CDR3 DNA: TGCGCCAGCAGCTTGTATCAGGGGGCTCAGCGCGAGCAGTACTTC. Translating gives CASSLYQGAQREQYF.

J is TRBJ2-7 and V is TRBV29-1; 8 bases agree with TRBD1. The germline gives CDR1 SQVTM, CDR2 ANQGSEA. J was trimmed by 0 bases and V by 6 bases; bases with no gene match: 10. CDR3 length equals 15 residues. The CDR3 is CSVRPSGQASYEQYF. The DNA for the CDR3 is TGCAGCGTGCGACCCTCGGGACAGGCCTCCTACGAGCAGTACTTC.

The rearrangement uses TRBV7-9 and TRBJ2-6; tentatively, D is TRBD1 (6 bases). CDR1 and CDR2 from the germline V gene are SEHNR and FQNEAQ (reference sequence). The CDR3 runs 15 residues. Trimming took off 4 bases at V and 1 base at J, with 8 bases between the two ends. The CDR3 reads CASSSTGSGANVLTF. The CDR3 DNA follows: TGTGCCAGCAGCTCCACAGGGTCTGGGGCCAACGTCCTGACTTTC. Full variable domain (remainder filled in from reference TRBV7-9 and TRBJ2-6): DTGVSQNPRHKITKRGQNVTFRCDPISEHNRLYWYRQTLGQGPEFLTYFQNEAQLEKSRLLSDRFSAERPKGSFSTLEIQRTEQGDSAMYLCASSSTGSGANVLTFGAGSRLTVL.

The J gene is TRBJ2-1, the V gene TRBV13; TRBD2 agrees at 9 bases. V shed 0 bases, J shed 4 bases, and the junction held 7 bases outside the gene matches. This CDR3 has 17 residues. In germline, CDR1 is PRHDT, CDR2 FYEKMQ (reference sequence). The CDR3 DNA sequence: TGTGCCAGCAGCTTAGGCCTAGCGGGGTTTGGTTACAATGAGCAGTTCTTC. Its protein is CASSLGLAGFGYNEQFF.

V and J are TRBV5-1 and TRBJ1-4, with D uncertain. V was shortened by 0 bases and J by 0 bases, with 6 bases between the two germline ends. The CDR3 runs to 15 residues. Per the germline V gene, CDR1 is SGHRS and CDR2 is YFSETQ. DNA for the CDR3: TGCGCCAGCAGCTTGGGGGAGCCAACTAATGAAAAACTGTTTTTT. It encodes CASSLGEPTNEKLFF.

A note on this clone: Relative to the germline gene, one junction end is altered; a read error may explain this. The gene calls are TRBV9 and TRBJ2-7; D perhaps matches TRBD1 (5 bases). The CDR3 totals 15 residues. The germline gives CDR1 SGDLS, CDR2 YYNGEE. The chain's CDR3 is CAGSVAGQGPYEQYF. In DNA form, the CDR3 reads TGTGCCGGCAGCGTAGCTGGGCAGGGCCCCTACGAGCAGTACTTC.

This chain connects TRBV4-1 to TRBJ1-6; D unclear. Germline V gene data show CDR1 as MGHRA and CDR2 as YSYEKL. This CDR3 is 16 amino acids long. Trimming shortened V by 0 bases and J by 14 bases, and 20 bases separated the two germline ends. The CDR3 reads CASSQDLGSVSKSLHF. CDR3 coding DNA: TGCGCCAGCAGCCAAGATCTAGGGTCGGTTTCGAAGTCCCTCCACTTT.

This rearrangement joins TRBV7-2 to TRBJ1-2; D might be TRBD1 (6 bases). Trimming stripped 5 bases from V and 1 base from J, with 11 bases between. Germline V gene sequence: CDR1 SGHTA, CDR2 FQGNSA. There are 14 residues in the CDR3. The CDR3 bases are TGTGCCAGCAGCACCGGACAGCGTAACTATGGCTACACCTTC. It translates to CASSTGQRNYGYTF.

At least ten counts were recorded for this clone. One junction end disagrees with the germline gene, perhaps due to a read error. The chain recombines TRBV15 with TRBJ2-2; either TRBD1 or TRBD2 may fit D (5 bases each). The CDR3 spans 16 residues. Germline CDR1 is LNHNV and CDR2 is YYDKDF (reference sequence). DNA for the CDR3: TGTGCCACCAGCGGAGACGAACAGGACTGGGCCGGGGAGCTGTTTTTT. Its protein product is CATSGDEQDWAGELFF.

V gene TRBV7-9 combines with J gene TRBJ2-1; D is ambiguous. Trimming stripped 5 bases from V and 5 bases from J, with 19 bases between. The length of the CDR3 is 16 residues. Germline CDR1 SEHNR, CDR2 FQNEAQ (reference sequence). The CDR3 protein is CASSPNRINLNNEQFF. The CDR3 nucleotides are TGTGCCAGCAGCCCTAACCGGATAAACTTAAACAATGAGCAGTTCTTC.

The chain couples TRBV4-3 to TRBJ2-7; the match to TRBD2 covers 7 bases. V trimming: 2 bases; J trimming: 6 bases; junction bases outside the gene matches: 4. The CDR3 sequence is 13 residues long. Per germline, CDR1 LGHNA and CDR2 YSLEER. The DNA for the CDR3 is TGCGCCAGCAGCCAACTACCGGGAGGCGAGCAGTACTTC. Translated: CASSQLPGGEQYF.

The CDR3 coding sequence is TGTGCCAGCAGCGTCGGAGGTGAGCAGTTCTTC. It is translated as CASSVGGEQFF. This chain links TRBV9 with TRBJ2-1, with a possible D match to TRBD2 (5 bases). Per the germline V gene, CDR1 is SGDLS and CDR2 is YYNGEE. V gave up 2 bases and J gave up 9 bases, with 6 bases separating them. The CDR3 runs to 11 residues.

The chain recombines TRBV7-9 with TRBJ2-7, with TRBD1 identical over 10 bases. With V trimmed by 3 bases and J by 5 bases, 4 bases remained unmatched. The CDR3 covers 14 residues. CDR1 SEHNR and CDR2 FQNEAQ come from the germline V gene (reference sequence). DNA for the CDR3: TGTGCCAGCAGCTTGGGGACAGGGGTCCACGAGCAGTACTTC. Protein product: CASSLGTGVHEQYF.

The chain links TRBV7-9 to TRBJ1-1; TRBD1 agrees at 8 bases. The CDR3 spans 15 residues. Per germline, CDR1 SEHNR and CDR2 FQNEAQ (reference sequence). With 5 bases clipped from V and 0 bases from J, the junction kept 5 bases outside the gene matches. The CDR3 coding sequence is TGTGCCAGCAGCCCGCGGACAGGGATGAACACTGAAGCTTTCTTT. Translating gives CASSPRTGMNTEAFF.

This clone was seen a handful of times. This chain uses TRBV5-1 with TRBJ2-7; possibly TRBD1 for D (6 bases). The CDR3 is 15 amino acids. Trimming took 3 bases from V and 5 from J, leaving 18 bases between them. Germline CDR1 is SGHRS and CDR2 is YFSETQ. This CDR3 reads CASSSRLGTPDEQYF. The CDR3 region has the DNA TGCGCCAGCAGCTCTCGGTTAGGGACACCCGACGAGCAGTACTTC.

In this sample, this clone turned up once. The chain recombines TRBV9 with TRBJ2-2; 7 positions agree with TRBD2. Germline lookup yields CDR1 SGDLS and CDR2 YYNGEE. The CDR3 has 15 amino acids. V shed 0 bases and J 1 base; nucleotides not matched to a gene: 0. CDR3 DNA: TGTGCCAGCAGCGTAGTAGCGGGGAACACCGGGGAGCTGTTTTTT. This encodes CASSVVAGNTGELFF.

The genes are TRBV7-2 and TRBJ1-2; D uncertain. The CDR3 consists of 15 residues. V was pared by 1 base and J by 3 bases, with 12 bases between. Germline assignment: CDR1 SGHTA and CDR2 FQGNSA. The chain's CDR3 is CASSLVPIHYYGYTF. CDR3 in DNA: TGTGCCAGCAGCTTAGTTCCCATTCACTACTATGGCTACACCTTC.